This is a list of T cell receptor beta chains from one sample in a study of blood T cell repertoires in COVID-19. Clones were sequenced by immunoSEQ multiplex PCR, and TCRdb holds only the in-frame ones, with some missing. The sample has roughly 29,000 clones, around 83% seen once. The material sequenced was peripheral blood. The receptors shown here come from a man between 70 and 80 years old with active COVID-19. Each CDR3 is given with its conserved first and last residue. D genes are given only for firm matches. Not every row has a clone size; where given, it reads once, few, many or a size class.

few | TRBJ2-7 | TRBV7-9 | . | TGTGCCAGCAGCTTAGGGACTTACGAGCAGTACTTC | CASSLGTYEQYF
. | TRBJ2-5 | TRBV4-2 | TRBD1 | TGTGCCAGCAGCCAAATTTCCGGACAGGGGATCTCAGAGACCCAGTACTTC | CASSQISGQGISETQYF
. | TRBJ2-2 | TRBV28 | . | TGTGCCACCTACCTCGGGGGTGGGACCGGGGAGCTGTTTTTT | CATYLGGGTGELFF
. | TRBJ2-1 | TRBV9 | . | TGTGCCAGCAGCACTCGACTAGTGGGAAATGAGCAGTTCTTC | CASSTRLVGNEQFF
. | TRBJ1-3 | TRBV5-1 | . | TGCGCCAGCAGCGGGGACACCTCTGGAAACACCATATATTTT | CASSGDTSGNTIYF
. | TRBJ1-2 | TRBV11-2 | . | TGTGCCAGCAGCTTAGTTCCAGGGCCCTATGGCTACACCTTC | CASSLVPGPYGYTF
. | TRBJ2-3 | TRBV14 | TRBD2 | TGTGCCAGCAGCCAAGACGGGACTAGCGGGAGGTTCACAGATACGCAGTATTTT | CASSQDGTSGRFTDTQYF
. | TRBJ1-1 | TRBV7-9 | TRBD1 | TGTGCCAGCATCAAGCGACAGGGGGACACTGAAGCTTTCTTT | CASIKRQGDTEAFF
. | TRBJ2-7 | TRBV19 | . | TGTGCCAGTAGTGTTTTCCACAGGTACGAGCAGTACTTC | CASSVFHRYEQYF
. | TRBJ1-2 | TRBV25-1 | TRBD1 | TGTGCCAGCAGTGCGGGACAGGGTGTCTATGGCTACACCTTC | CASSAGQGVYGYTF
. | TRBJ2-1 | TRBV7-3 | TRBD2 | TGTGCCAGCAGCCCCCTCCTAGCGGGGGGGCACAATGAGCAGTTCTTC | CASSPLLAGGHNEQFF
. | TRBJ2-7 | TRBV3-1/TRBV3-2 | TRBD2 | TGTGCCAGCAGCCCCCACCTAGCGGGAGGGTCCTACGAGCAGTACTTC | CASSPHLAGGSYEQYF
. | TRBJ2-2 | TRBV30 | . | TGTGCCTGGAGTTCACAGTACACCGGGGAGCTGTTTTTT | CAWSSQYTGELFF
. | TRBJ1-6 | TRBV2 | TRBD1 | TGTGCCAGCAGTGACGGACAGGGTGATTCACCCCTCCACTTT | CASSDGQGDSPLHF
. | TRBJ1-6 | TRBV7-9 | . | TGTGCCAGCAGCGCGGGGGCCTATAATTCACCCCTCCACTTT | CASSAGAYNSPLHF
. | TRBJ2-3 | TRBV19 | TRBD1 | TGTGCCAGTAGTCTCCAACCGGGACAGGGGTTTACAGATACGCAGTATTTT | CASSLQPGQGFTDTQYF
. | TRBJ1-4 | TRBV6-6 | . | TGTGCCAGCAGTCGGAAGAGGGTGATGGAACAATCTAATGAAAAACTGTTTTTT | CASSRKRVMEQSNEKLFF
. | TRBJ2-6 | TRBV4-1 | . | TGCGCCAGCAGCCCTTATTATAGCGGGGCCAACGTCCTGACTTTC | CASSPYYSGANVLTF
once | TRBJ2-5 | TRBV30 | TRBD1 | TGTGCCTGGAGTGTACAGGGGCAAGAGACCCAGTACTTC | CAWSVQGQETQYF
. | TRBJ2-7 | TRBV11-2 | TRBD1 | TGTGCCAGCAGCTTAGATGAGGGGGCGACCCTTGCGTGGTTCCACGAGCAGTACTTC | CASSLDEGATLAWFHEQYF
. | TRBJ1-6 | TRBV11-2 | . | TGTGCCAGCAGCTCAGGCGGGATTTCACCCCTCCACTTT | CASSSGGISPLHF
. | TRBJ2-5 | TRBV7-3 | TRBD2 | TGTGCCAGCAGCTTGGGGACTAGCGGGGGCCAGTACTTC | CASSLGTSGGQYF
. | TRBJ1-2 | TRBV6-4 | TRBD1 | TGTGCCAGCAGTGTATCCGGGACAGGGGGCTACTATGGCTACACCTTC | CASSVSGTGGYYGYTF
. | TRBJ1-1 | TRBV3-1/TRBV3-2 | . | TGTGCCAGCAGCCAAAACGTGGGGGGTGCTAACACTGAAGCTTTCTTT | CASSQNVGGANTEAFF
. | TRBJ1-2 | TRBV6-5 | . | TGTGCCACCCGAACAGACAGAGACTATGGCTACACCTTC | CATRTDRDYGYTF
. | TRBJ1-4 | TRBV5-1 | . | TGCGCCAGCAGGCCTGACAGCGAAAAACTGTTTTTT | CASRPDSEKLFF
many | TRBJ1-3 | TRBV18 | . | TGTGCCAGCTCACCTCAGCAGGGGCCTGGCTCTGGAAACACCATATATTTT | CASSPQQGPGSGNTIYF
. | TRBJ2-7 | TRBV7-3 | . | TGTGCCAGCAGCCCGACGGGGGAGTCCTACGAGCAGTACTTC | CASSPTGESYEQYF
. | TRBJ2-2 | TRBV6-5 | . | TGTGCCAGCAGCAGGCCCAGTAACACCGGGGAGCTGTTTTTT | CASSRPSNTGELFF
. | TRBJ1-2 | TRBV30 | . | TGTGCCTGGACCCCAGGGTCGGCTGGCTACACCTTC | CAWTPGSAGYTF
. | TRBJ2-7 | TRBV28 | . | TGTGCCAGCCGGTTAGGAGGCGCCTACGAGCAGTACTTC | CASRLGGAYEQYF
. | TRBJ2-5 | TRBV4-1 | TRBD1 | TGCGCCAGCAGCCAAACAGGGGGAGCTTTAGAGACCCAGTACTTC | CASSQTGGALETQYF
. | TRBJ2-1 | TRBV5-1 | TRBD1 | TGCGCCAGCACTTTCGGGACAGGAACCAATGAGCAGTTCTTC | CASTFGTGTNEQFF
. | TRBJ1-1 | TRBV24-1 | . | TGTGCCACCAGTGATCCTCCCCGGACTGAAGCTTTCTTT | CATSDPPRTEAFF
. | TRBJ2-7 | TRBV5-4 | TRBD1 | TGTGCCAGCAGCTCGGGACAGGGGAGCTACGAGCAGTACTTC | CASSSGQGSYEQYF
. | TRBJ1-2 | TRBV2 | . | TGTGCTCGTCTGCGGGCGGGCTATGGCTACACCTTC | CARLRAGYGYTF
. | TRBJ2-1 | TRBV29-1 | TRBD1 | TGCAGCGTTAGACGGGACAGGGGTTACAATGAGCAGTTCTTC | CSVRRDRGYNEQFF
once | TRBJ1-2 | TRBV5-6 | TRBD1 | TGTGCCAGCAGCTTGTTGGGACAGGGGGACTATGGCTACACCTTC | CASSLLGQGDYGYTF
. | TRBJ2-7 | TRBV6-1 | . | TGTGCCAGCAGTGACCCGGACAGATCCTACGAGCAGTACTTC | CASSDPDRSYEQYF
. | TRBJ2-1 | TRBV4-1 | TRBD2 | TGCGCCAGCAGCCACATAACTAGCGGGGGGTCCTACAATGAGCAGTTCTTC | CASSHITSGGSYNEQFF
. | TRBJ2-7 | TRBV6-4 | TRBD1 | TGTGCCAGCAGTCCGGACAGGGCCTCCTACGAGCAGTACTTC | CASSPDRASYEQYF
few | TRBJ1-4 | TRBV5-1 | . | TGCGCCAGCAGCTTGGCCGTCGGAGAGCATGAAAAACTGTTTTTT | CASSLAVGEHEKLFF
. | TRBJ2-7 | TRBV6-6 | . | TGTGCCAGCAGTTGGACAGACGGGTACGAGCAGTACTTC | CASSWTDGYEQYF
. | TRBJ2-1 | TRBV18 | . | TGTGCCAGCTCACCGACCACTGTGACAGACAATGAGCAGTTCTTC | CASSPTTVTDNEQFF
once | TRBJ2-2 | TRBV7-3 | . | TGTGCCAGCAGCGACTGGGGGGGCGGCACCGGGGAGCTGTTTTTT | CASSDWGGGTGELFF
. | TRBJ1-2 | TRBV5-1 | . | TGCGCCAGCAGCCCACTCCCAGGGGTCTATGGCTACACCTTC | CASSPLPGVYGYTF
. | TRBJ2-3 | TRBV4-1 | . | TGCGCCAGCAGCCCGACAGGGACTGGGGGGATCGGCACAGATACGCAGTATTTT | CASSPTGTGGIGTDTQYF
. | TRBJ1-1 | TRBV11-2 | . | TGTGCCAGCAGCTCTGGGCTTCTGAACACTGAAGCTTTCTTT | CASSSGLLNTEAFF
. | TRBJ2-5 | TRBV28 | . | TGTGCCAGCAGTACTCGGACACGGCAAGAGACCCAGTACTTC | CASSTRTRQETQYF
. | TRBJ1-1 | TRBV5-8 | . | TGTGCCAGCAGCTTGACAGAAATGAACACTGAAGCTTTCTTT | CASSLTEMNTEAFF
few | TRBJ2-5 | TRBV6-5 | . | TGTGCCAGCAGTAGACAGGTCCTTCAAGAGACCCAGTACTTC | CASSRQVLQETQYF
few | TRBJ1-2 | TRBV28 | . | TGTGCCAGCAGTTTCGGCGGGACGGTCTATGGCTACACCTTC | CASSFGGTVYGYTF